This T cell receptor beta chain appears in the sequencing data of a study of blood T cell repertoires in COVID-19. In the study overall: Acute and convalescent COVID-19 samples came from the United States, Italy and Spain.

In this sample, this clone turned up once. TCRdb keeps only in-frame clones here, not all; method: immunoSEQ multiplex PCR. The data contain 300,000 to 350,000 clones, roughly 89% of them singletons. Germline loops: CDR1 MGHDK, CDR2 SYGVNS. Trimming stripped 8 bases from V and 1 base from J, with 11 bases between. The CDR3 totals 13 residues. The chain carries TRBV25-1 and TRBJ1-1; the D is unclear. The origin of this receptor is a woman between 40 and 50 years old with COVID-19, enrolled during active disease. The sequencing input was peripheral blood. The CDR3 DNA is TGTGCCAGCTGCCGGGATTCGAACACTGAAGCTTTCTTT. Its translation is CASCRDSNTEAFF.